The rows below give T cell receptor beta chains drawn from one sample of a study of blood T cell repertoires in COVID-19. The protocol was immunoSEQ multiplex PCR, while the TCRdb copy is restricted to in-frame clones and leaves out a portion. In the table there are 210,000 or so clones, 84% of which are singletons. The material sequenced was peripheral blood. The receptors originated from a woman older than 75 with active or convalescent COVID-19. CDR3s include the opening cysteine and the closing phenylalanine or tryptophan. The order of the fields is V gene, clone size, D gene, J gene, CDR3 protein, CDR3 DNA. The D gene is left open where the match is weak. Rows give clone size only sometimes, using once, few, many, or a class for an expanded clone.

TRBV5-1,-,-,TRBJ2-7,CASSLVPGLEFSYEQYF,TGCGCCAGCAGCTTGGTACCGGGACTCGAGTTTTCCTACGAGCAGTACTTC
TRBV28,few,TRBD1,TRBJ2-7,CASSSGQSYEQYF,TGTGCCAGCAGTTCGGGACAGTCTTACGAGCAGTACTTC
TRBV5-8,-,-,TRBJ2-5,CASSLGQKKETQYF,TGTGCCAGCAGCTTAGGACAGAAGAAAGAGACCCAGTACTTC
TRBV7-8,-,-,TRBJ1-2,CASSLPGQQNYGYTF,TGTGCCAGCAGCTTGCCAGGACAGCAGAACTATGGCTACACCTTC
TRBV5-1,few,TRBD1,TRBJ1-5,CASSSTGERNQPQHF,TGCGCCAGCAGCTCGACAGGGGAGCGCAATCAGCCCCAGCATTTT
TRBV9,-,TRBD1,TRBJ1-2,CASNAGTGLLGYTF,TGTGCCAGCAACGCCGGGACAGGGCTTCTTGGCTACACCTTC
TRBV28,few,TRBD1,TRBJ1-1,CASSPGQGNTEAFF,TGTGCCAGCAGTCCCGGACAGGGGAACACTGAAGCTTTCTTT
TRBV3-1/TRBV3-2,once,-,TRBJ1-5,CASSQESGEGQPQHF,TGTGCCAGCAGCCAAGAATCAGGGGAGGGTCAGCCCCAGCATTTT
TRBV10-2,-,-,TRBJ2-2,CASRPPDQGSGELFF,TGCGCCAGCAGGCCCCCAGACCAGGGATCGGGGGAGCTGTTTTTT
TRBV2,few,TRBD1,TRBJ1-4,CASSEIWTGFEKLFF,TGTGCCAGCAGTGAGATATGGACAGGGTTTGAAAAACTGTTTTTT
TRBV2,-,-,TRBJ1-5,CASRVREGYNQPQHF,TGTGCCAGCAGGGTACGGGAGGGTTACAATCAGCCCCAGCATTTT
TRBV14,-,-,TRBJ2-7,CASSQDRRGNYEQYF,TGTGCCAGCAGCCAAGATCGTCGGGGTAACTACGAGCAGTACTTC
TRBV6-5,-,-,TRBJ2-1,CASSSQNEQFF,TGTGCCAGCAGTTCCCAGAATGAGCAGTTCTTC
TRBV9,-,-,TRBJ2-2,CASSVLAGTGELFF,TGTGCCAGCAGCGTACTAGCAGGCACCGGGGAGCTGTTTTTT
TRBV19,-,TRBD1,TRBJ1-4,CASSPTGGVEKLFF,TGTGCCAGTAGTCCTACAGGGGGCGTTGAAAAACTGTTTTTT
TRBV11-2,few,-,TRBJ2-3,CASTVNTDTQYF,TGTGCCAGCACAGTAAACACAGATACGCAGTATTTT
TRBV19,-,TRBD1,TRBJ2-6,CASRGTAFRANVLTF,TGTGCCAGTAGGGGGACAGCCTTCAGGGCCAACGTCCTGACTTTC
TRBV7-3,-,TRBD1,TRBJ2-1,CASSQLRGPYNEQFF,TGTGCCAGCAGCCAACTCAGGGGGCCATACAATGAGCAGTTCTTC
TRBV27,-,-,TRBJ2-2,CASRNRETGLSNTGELFF,TGTGCCAGCCGGAATCGGGAAACAGGGTTATCCAACACCGGGGAGCTGTTTTTT
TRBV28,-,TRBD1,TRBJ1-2,CASRRGPYGYTF,TGTGCCAGCCGGAGGGGGCCTTATGGCTACACCTTC
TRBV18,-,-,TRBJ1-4,CASSLRDANEKLFF,TGTGCCAGCTCACTCCGGGATGCTAATGAAAAACTGTTTTTT
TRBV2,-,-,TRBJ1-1,CASRGHNTEAFF,TGTGCCAGCAGGGGACATAACACTGAAGCTTTCTTT
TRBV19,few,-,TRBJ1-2,CASSREVYGYTF,TGTGCCAGTAGTAGGGAGGTCTATGGCTACACCTTC
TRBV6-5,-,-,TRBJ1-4,CASRRDIANEKLFF,TGTGCCAGCAGGAGAGACATCGCTAATGAAAAACTGTTTTTT
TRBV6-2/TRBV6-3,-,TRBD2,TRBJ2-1,CASSYVGPGLAGDNEQFF,TGTGCCAGCAGTTACGTGGGGCCGGGACTAGCGGGAGACAATGAGCAGTTCTTC
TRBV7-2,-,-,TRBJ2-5,CASSSRDRSWETQYF,TGTGCCAGCAGCTCGCGAGACAGGAGTTGGGAGACCCAGTACTTC
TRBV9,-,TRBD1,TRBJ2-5,CASASGQGVQETQYF,TGTGCCAGTGCCTCGGGACAGGGGGTCCAAGAGACCCAGTACTTC
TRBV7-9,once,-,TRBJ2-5,CASRPSYPGETQYF,TGTGCCAGCAGACCTAGCTACCCTGGAGAGACCCAGTACTTC
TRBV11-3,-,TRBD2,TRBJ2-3,CASTSGGRTDTQYF,TGTGCCAGCACCTCGGGGGGGCGCACAGATACGCAGTATTTT
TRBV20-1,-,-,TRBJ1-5,CSASSSGLRLNQPQHF,TGCAGTGCTAGTTCGTCAGGGCTGAGACTGAATCAGCCCCAGCATTTT
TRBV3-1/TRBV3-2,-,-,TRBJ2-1,CASSQDRSGLWGAPKDNEQFF,TGTGCCAGCAGCCAAGATCGTAGCGGCCTATGGGGTGCCCCGAAAGACAATGAGCAGTTCTTC
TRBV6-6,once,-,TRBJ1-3,CASSYSTRGNTIYF,TGTGCCAGCAGTTACTCCACCAGAGGAAACACCATATATTTT
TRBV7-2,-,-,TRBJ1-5,CASSLAVLNQPQHF,TGTGCCAGCAGCTTAGCGGTCCTAAACCAGCCCCAGCATTTT
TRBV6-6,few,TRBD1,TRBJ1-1,CASSKRTGVFTEAFF,TGTGCCAGCAGTAAAAGGACAGGGGTTTTCACTGAAGCTTTCTTT
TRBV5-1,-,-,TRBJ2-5,CASSLAPGVGETQYF,TGCGCCAGCAGCTTGGCCCCAGGGGTGGGAGAGACCCAGTACTTC
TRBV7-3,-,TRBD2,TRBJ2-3,CASSPSAGGQHTQYF,TGTGCCAGCAGCCCCTCGGCGGGGGGGCAACATACGCAGTATTTT
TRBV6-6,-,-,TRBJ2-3,CASSFPGTDTQYF,TGTGCCAGCAGCTTCCCTGGCACAGATACGCAGTATTTT
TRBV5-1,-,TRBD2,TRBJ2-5,CASSAILAGQETQYF,TGCGCCAGCAGCGCGATACTAGCGGGCCAAGAGACCCAGTACTTC
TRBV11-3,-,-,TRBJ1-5,CASSSKRCGKNQPQHF,TGTGCCAGCAGCTCTAAAAGGTGCGGGAAAAATCAGCCCCAGCATTTT
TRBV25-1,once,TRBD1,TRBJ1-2,CASSYRGGGYTF,TGTGCCAGCAGTTACAGGGGGGGCGGCTACACCTTC
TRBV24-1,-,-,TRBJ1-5,CATSDSQGNQPQHF,TGTGCCACCAGTGATTCTCAGGGTAATCAGCCCCAGCATTTT
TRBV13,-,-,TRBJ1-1,CASSAIPGPGGTEAFF,TGTGCCAGCAGCGCCATTCCGGGCCCGGGAGGCACTGAAGCTTTCTTT
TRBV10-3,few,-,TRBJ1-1,CASRQTMNMNTEAFF,TGTGCCTCACGACAGACCATGAACATGAACACTGAAGCTTTCTTT